A selection of T cell receptor beta chains follows, all from one sample in a study of regulatory dendritic cells for organ transplantation. Only in-frame clones appear in the TCRdb table, and some are missing; sequencing was by immunoSEQ multiplex PCR. The profile shows 29,000 or so clones, almost 80% of them singletons. The sequenced material came from memory CD4+ T cells from blood. The receptor source for this set is a human donor in good health. Each CDR3 is given with its conserved first and last residue. The D gene is left open where the match is weak. Clone size is not always given. Where it is, it says once, few, many or a class for expanded clones.

j_call clone_size d_call cdr3_length v_call cdr3_aa cdr3_nt
TRBJ1-2 NA NA 13 TRBV6-1 CASSESGNYGYTF TGTGCCAGCAGTGAGTCAGGGAACTATGGCTACACCTTC
TRBJ2-5 NA TRBD1 15 TRBV18 CASGEGQGIGETQYF TGTGCCAGTGGAGAGGGACAGGGAATCGGAGAGACCCAGTACTTC
TRBJ2-2 NA NA 12 TRBV7-9 CSDRANTGELFF TGTTCCGACAGAGCGAACACCGGGGAGCTGTTTTTT
TRBJ1-6 few TRBD1 15 TRBV25-1 CASSGTGEANSPLHF TGTGCCAGCAGCGGGACAGGGGAGGCTAATTCACCCCTCCACTTT
TRBJ2-7 NA NA 15 TRBV18 CASSPPAQEPYEQYF TGTGCCAGCTCACCACCGGCGCAGGAGCCCTACGAGCAGTACTTC
TRBJ2-3 once TRBD2 15 TRBV19 CASARGGASTDTQYF TGTGCCAGTGCTCGGGGAGGGGCTAGCACAGATACGCAGTATTTT
TRBJ1-2 NA TRBD1 15 TRBV4-1 CASSQETRQGKGYTF TGCGCCAGCAGCCAAGAAACCCGACAGGGGAAGGGCTACACCTTC
TRBJ2-7 few TRBD1 14 TRBV4-2 CASSQGQGYYEQYF TGTGCCAGCAGCCAAGGACAGGGATACTACGAGCAGTACTTC
TRBJ2-5 NA TRBD2 16 TRBV19 CASSMAGTTKGETQYF TGTGCCAGTAGTATGGCCGGGACTACGAAAGGAGAGACCCAGTACTTC
TRBJ2-1 NA TRBD2 15 TRBV7-3 CASSLSGRLYNEQFF TGTGCCAGCAGCTTAAGCGGGAGGCTTTACAATGAGCAGTTCTTC
TRBJ2-4 NA NA 14 TRBV7-6 CASSPGLTKNIQYF TGTGCCAGCAGTCCAGGGTTGACCAAAAACATTCAGTACTTC
TRBJ2-1 NA TRBD2 19 TRBV6-1 CASSGRLAGAQSSYNEQFF TGTGCCAGCAGTGGGAGACTAGCGGGAGCGCAAAGCTCCTACAATGAGCAGTTCTTC
TRBJ1-1 NA TRBD1 15 TRBV19 CASSAPGQENTEAFF TGTGCCAGTAGTGCGCCGGGACAGGAGAACACTGAAGCTTTCTTT
TRBJ1-2 few NA 11 TRBV5-6 CASSLGGGYTF TGTGCCAGCAGCTTGGGGGGCGGCTACACCTTC
TRBJ1-2 NA NA 16 TRBV29-1 CSVAPLGVRGNYGYTF TGCAGCGTGGCTCCTTTGGGGGTCAGGGGAAACTATGGCTACACCTTC
TRBJ2-7 NA NA 15 TRBV6-5 CASSYWTRGAEEQYF TGTGCCAGCAGTTACTGGACCCGGGGGGCGGAGGAGCAGTACTTC
TRBJ1-4 few TRBD1 15 TRBV11-1 CASSPRTGGDEKLFF TGTGCCAGCAGCCCAAGGACAGGGGGAGATGAAAAACTGTTTTTT
TRBJ2-6 NA NA 14 TRBV6-1 CASMTASGANVLTF TGTGCCAGCATGACAGCCTCTGGGGCCAACGTCCTGACTTTC
TRBJ1-2 few TRBD1 15 TRBV27 CASSLSRGGGYGYTF TGTGCCAGCAGTTTATCGAGAGGGGGCGGGTATGGCTACACCTTC
TRBJ1-1 NA NA 13 TRBV18 CASSPSRETEAFF TGTGCCAGCTCACCCAGTAGGGAAACTGAAGCTTTCTTT
TRBJ1-1 NA NA 16 TRBV18 CASSPSRTNMNTEAFF TGTGCCAGCTCACCTTCCCGGACGAACATGAACACTGAAGCTTTCTTT
TRBJ2-5 NA TRBD2 15 TRBV4-3 CASSQERGGQETQYF TGCGCCAGCAGCCAAGAGCGGGGGGGCCAAGAGACCCAGTACTTC
TRBJ2-7 NA TRBD2 15 TRBV7-8 CASSTLAGPSYEQYF TGTGCCAGCAGCACACTAGCGGGACCCTCTTACGAGCAGTACTTC
TRBJ2-2 NA NA 16 TRBV7-9 CASSPVGGGNTGELFF TGTGCCAGCAGTCCCGTTGGAGGGGGCAACACCGGGGAGCTGTTTTTT
TRBJ1-2 NA NA 13 TRBV27 CASSHRESDGYTF TGTGCCAGCAGTCACAGGGAAAGTGATGGCTACACCTTC
TRBJ2-1 NA NA 13 TRBV29-1 CSVVRSSYNEQFF TGCAGCGTTGTCAGGAGCTCCTACAATGAGCAGTTCTTC
TRBJ2-3 NA NA 13 TRBV21-1 CARTGARTDTQYF TGTGCCAGGACCGGGGCACGCACAGATACGCAGTATTTT
TRBJ2-3 NA NA 15 TRBV19 CASSIRGFNTDTQYF TGTGCCAGTAGTATTCGCGGGTTCAACACAGATACGCAGTATTTT
TRBJ1-4 NA NA 14 TRBV2 CASSVIRGGEKLFF TGTGCCAGCAGTGTAATAAGGGGGGGTGAAAAACTGTTTTTT
TRBJ1-2 NA NA 14 TRBV4-2 CASSLRGQGYGYTF TGTGCCAGCAGCCTACGGGGTCAGGGCTATGGCTACACCTTC
TRBJ2-3 NA NA 14 TRBV11-3 CASSKGQGTDTQYF TGTGCCAGCAGCAAGGGCCAGGGCACAGATACGCAGTATTTT
TRBJ2-3 once NA 13 TRBV2 CASNRPFTDTQYF TGTGCCAGCAACAGACCTTTCACAGATACGCAGTATTTT
TRBJ2-7 NA NA 15 TRBV4-2 CASSQDPETSYEQYF TGTGCCAGCAGCCAAGATCCGGAAACGTCCTACGAGCAGTACTTC
TRBJ2-3 NA NA 14 TRBV4-2 CASSSPPSTDTQYF TGTGCCAGCAGCAGCCCGCCTAGCACAGATACGCAGTATTTT
TRBJ2-1 NA TRBD1 15 TRBV6-5 CASSYSRQGFNEQFF TGTGCCAGCAGTTACTCGAGACAGGGCTTCAATGAGCAGTTCTTC
TRBJ2-7 NA NA 15 TRBV5-5 CASSKERGTANEQYF TGTGCCAGCAGTAAGGAGAGGGGAACAGCTAACGAGCAGTACTTC
TRBJ2-2 NA NA 14 TRBV2 CASKRAENTGELFF TGTGCCAGCAAAAGGGCAGAGAACACCGGGGAGCTGTTTTTT
TRBJ2-6 few NA 15 TRBV5-1 CASSERGAGANVLTF TGCGCCAGCAGCGAGAGGGGGGCAGGGGCCAACGTCCTGACTTTC
TRBJ2-7 NA NA 16 TRBV4-2 CASSQEGGQGSYEQYF TGTGCCAGCAGCCAAGAAGGGGGGCAGGGGAGTTACGAGCAGTACTTC
TRBJ2-3 NA NA 16 TRBV6-1 CASSDRRGKVPDTQYF TGTGCCAGCAGTGATAGGAGGGGGAAGGTCCCAGATACGCAGTATTTT
TRBJ2-7 once NA 12 TRBV30 CAWSLRSYEQYF TGTGCCTGGAGTCTCCGTTCCTACGAGCAGTACTTC
TRBJ2-2 NA NA 14 TRBV5-1 CASSWGGVDGELFF TGCGCCAGCAGCTGGGGCGGCGTAGACGGGGAGCTGTTTTTT
TRBJ2-7 NA NA 13 TRBV6-5 CASSYSRAYEQYF TGTGCCAGCAGTTACTCGAGGGCCTACGAGCAGTACTTC
TRBJ1-3 NA TRBD1 15 TRBV11-2 CASSLDNLQGNTIYF TGTGCCAGCAGCTTAGATAACTTACAGGGGAACACCATATATTTT
TRBJ1-1 once NA 13 TRBV19 CASRSRVKGEAFF TGTGCCAGTAGGAGCAGGGTAAAGGGCGAAGCTTTCTTT
TRBJ2-1 few TRBD2 14 TRBV5-1 CASSRLAGDNEQFF TGCGCCAGCAGCCGACTAGCGGGGGACAATGAGCAGTTCTTC
TRBJ2-7 NA TRBD2 15 TRBV6-5 CASSSYTSGRGEQYF TGTGCCAGCAGTTCCTACACTAGCGGGAGAGGTGAGCAGTACTTC
TRBJ2-5 NA NA 15 TRBV7-2 CASSSQGGQLETQYF TGTGCCAGCAGCTCGCAAGGGGGGCAGCTTGAGACCCAGTACTTC
TRBJ2-5 once TRBD2 14 TRBV6-1 CASSRGRAGETQYF TGTGCCAGCAGTCGTGGGAGGGCCGGAGAGACCCAGTACTTC